The entry that follows covers one T cell receptor beta chain sequence. As yet, its antigen is unknown. The germline V gene encodes CDR1 SGHTA and CDR2 FQGNSA. J was trimmed by 6 bases and V by 6 bases; bases with no gene match: 5. The CDR3 loop spans 14 amino acids. The data were obtained in a study of shared clonotypes between healthy human individuals. Profiled with immunoSEQ multiplex PCR; TCRdb holds only in-frame clones, not every one. This table holds a few million clones, about 92% found once. Study-level points and caveats: Larger estimated richness was generally seen in naive subsets than in memory subsets. The naive CD4 repertoires of four donors were compared, and about 5% of clonotypes were shared.

The receptor's source is a man aged 18 to 30 in good health. Some clones in this sample may be carry-over from other donors' samples. This chain uses TRBV7-2 with TRBJ2-2, with 9 bases fitting TRBD1. The sequenced material came from naive CD4+ T cells from PBMCs. Subset indicated: CD45RA+ positively selected. The CDR3 bases are TGTGCCAGCAGGAGGACAGGGGTGGCCGGGGAGCTGTTTTTT. Residues: CASRRTGVAGELFF.